This T cell receptor beta chain emerged from a study of blood T cell repertoires in COVID-19. In this sample, this clone turned up a few times. Here immunoSEQ multiplex PCR was the method, and the copy in TCRdb shows in-frame clones only, minus some. The table lists approximately 300,000 clones, around 92% of them singletons. This CDR3 comprises 15 residues. The V gene end was trimmed by 4 bases and the J gene end by 4 bases; junction bases not matched to a gene: 9. Germline V gene lookup returns CDR1 MNHEY and CDR2 SVGEGT. The sample consisted of peripheral blood. The clonotype originates from a man younger than 35 who had recovered from COVID-19. The V call is TRBV6-2 or TRBV6-3, the J call TRBJ1-2; 7 bases agree with TRBD1. For the CDR3, the DNA is TGTGCCAGCAGTTCAGACAGGGAACTCTTCTATGGCTACACCTTC. As protein: CASSSDRELFYGYTF.